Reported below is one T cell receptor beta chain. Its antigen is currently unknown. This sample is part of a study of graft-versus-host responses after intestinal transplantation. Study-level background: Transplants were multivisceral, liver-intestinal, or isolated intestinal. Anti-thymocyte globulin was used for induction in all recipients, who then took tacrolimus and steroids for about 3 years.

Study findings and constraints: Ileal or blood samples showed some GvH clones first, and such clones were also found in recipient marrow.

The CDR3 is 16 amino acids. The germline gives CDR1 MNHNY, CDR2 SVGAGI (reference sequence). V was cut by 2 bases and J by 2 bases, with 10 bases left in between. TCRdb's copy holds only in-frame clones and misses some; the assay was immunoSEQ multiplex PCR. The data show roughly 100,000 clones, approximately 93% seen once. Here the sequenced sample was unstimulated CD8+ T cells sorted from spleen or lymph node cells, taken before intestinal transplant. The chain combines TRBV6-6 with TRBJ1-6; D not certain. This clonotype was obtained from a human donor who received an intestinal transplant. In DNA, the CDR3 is TGTGCCAGCAGTTACGGGGAGGGCCCCTATAATTCACCCCTCCACTTT. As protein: CASSYGEGPYNSPLHF.